This T cell receptor beta chain is drawn from a study of blood T cell repertoires in COVID-19. Profiling relied on immunoSEQ multiplex PCR, and the TCRdb table lists in-frame clones only, not all of them. The repertoire holds about 310,000 clones, with roughly 85% as singletons. CDR1 and CDR2 from the germline V gene are KGHSH and LQKENI. The CDR3 length is 16 residues. V dropped 1 base and J dropped 0 bases, with 10 bases sitting between them. The chain joins TRBV18 to TRBJ1-3, with D hard to call. The specimen was PBMCs or T cells enriched from blood (not recorded which). The TCR comes from a woman in her 30s who had been exposed to COVID-19. The CDR3: CASSPRVGSSGNTIYF. The CDR3 DNA sequence: TGTGCCAGCTCACCACGGGTGGGCAGCTCTGGAAACACCATATATTTT.